This T cell receptor beta chain was sequenced for a study of tumour-infiltrating T cells in Burkitt lymphoma. As for the study in general: Productive clonality predicted overall and progression-free survival.

This clone was detected a few times. Germline values: CDR1 MNHEY, CDR2 SVGAGI. There are 11 residues in the CDR3. The table came from immunoSEQ multiplex PCR; TCRdb's copy has only in-frame clones and leaves some out. The sample holds about 14,000 clones, roughly 75% seen once. The chain couples TRBV6-5 to TRBJ2-1, with TRBD1 matching over 7 bases. The TCR comes from a human donor with diffuse large B-cell lymphoma. Sequences were obtained from tumor tissue. Written as DNA, the CDR3 is TGTGCTACAGGGGACTACAATGAGCAGTTCTTC. Translated: CATGDYNEQFF.